These 12 T cell receptor beta chains share one sample of origin, sequenced in a study of regulatory T cells in long-lasting Graves disease. TCR beta libraries were built with iRepertoire HTBI primers and Arm-PCR of CDR3 regions. A single record per CDR3 protein comes from TCRdb applying MiXCR to the multiplex PCR reads. Among about 540,000 distinct CDR3 sequences listed, roughly 14% were seen once. The time point here: newly diagnosed GD, antithyroid drugs for less than 3 months. The TCR library used RNA extracted from PBMCs. This sample was shared with a second study, whose subject was T cells in Graves' hyperthyroidism and ophthalmopathy.

Specimen: peripheral blood mononuclear cells (PBMCs), collected at new diagnosis, from a patient treated with antithyroid drugs. The source is a man aged 30 to 39 with Graves disease.

This clonotype was seen repeatedly, ten times or more. V is TRBV6-1 and J is TRBJ2-7; D remains ambiguous. The CDR3 loop spans 14 amino acids. Trimming took 2 bases from V and 3 from J, leaving 11 bases between them. From germline, CDR1 is MNHNS and CDR2 SASEGT. The CDR3 spells CASSELPLGYEQYF. The CDR3 DNA sequence: TGTGCCAGCAGTGAACTTCCCTTGGGCTACGAGCAGTACTTC.

This clonotype was detected many times. V usage is TRBV7-2 and J usage is TRBJ2-1; 9 bases are a match to TRBD2. This CDR3 region has 16 residues. Trimming at V came to 4 bases and at J to 8 bases, leaving 12 bases not matched to a gene. Germline V lookup: CDR1 SGHTA, CDR2 FQGNSA. The CDR3 region is CASSSPGLASSHEQFF. As DNA, the CDR3 is TGTGCCAGCAGCTCTCCGGGACTAGCAAGTTCGCATGAGCAGTTCTTC. The whole variable domain, filled in from reference TRBV7-2 and TRBJ2-1, reads GAGVSQSPSNKVTEKGKDVELRCDPISGHTALYWYRQSLGQGLEFLIYFQGNSAPDKSGLPSDRFSAERTGGSVSTLTIQRTQQEDSAVYLCASSSPGLASSHEQFFGPGTRLTVL.

This clonotype was found a few times. The J gene is TRBJ2-7, the V gene TRBV9, with 7 bases fitting TRBD2. The germline V gene encodes CDR1 SGDLS and CDR2 YYNGEE. The CDR3 is made up of 12 amino acids. Trimming at V came to 4 bases and at J to 6 bases, leaving 4 bases not matched to a gene. The CDR3 spells CASSPGGAEQYF. DNA of the CDR3: TGTGCCAGCAGCCCGGGAGGTGCCGAGCAGTACTTC. Together with reference TRBV9 and TRBJ2-7, the CDR3 gives the full variable domain: DSGVTQTPKHLITATGQRVTLRCSPRSGDLSVYWYQQSLDQGLQFLIQYYNGEERAKGNILERFSAQQFPDLHSELNLSSLELGDSALYFCASSPGGAEQYFGPGTRLTVT.

This clonotype was seen repeatedly, ten times or more. This chain links TRBV7-9 with TRBJ2-7; D is possibly TRBD2 (6 bases). This CDR3 region has 15 residues. V was cut by 7 bases and J by 1 base, with 17 bases left in between. CDR1 is SEHNR, CDR2 FQNEAQ, per germline (reference sequence). DNA for the CDR3: TGTGCCAGCAACCTCCTCGGGGGACCATCCTACGAGCAGTACTTC. It is translated as CASNLLGGPSYEQYF.

In this sample, this clonotype turned up many times. The junction departs from germline at one end; a sequencing error may be responsible. The chain combines TRBV5-1 with TRBJ2-3; D uncertain. This CDR3 is 12 amino acids long. In germline, CDR1 is SGHRS, CDR2 YFSETQ. CDR3 amino acids: CASSFLTDTQYF. DNA of the CDR3: TGTGCCAGCAGCTTTCTAACAGATACGCAGTATTTT.

In this sample, this clonotype turned up many times. The chain combines TRBV29-1 with TRBJ1-3, with D possibly being TRBD1 (5 bases). Trimming cost V 7 bases and J 2 bases, with 15 bases left between them. The CDR3 consists of 14 residues. The germline V gene has CDR1 SQVTM and CDR2 ANQGSEA. The CDR3 DNA sequence: TGCAGCGGCCAGAGGGACCCAGCTGGAAACACCATATATTTT. This sequence encodes CSGQRDPAGNTIYF.

Concerning this clonotype: A read error may explain this, as a much larger clone is one base away. CDR3 residues: CASSARLTGSHNEQFF. CDR3 DNA sequence: TGTGCCAGCAGCGCCAGACTGACAGGGTCCCACAATGAGCAGTTCTTC. The rearrangement joins TRBV5-8 to TRBJ2-3; 7 bases align to TRBD1. Near its end, the DNA agrees better with TRBJ2-1, so the J call may be wrong. CDR3 size: 16 residues. CDR1 and CDR2 from the germline V gene are SGHTS and YDEGEE.

This clonotype occurred a few times. The chain joins TRBV2 to TRBJ2-7; the D gene is possibly TRBD2 (6 bases). Germline V gene lookup returns CDR1 SNHLY and CDR2 FYNNEI. Trimming removed 10 bases at V and 2 bases at J, with 15 bases between. The CDR3 extends over 13 amino acids. The CDR3 DNA is TGTGCCAACACGCGGGACCGCGCCTACGAGCAGTACTTC. Its protein is CANTRDRAYEQYF. The full variable domain, rest sourced from reference TRBV2 and TRBJ2-7, is EPEVTQTPSHQVTQMGQEVILRCVPISNHLYFYWYRQILGQKVEFLVSFYNNEISEKSEIFDDQFSVERPDGSNFTLKIRSTKLEDSAMYFCANTRDRAYEQYFGPGTRLTVT.

The chain couples TRBV11-2 to TRBJ1-2; the match to TRBD1 covers 10 bases. The CDR3 length is 15 residues. J gave up 8 bases and V 4 bases, and 10 bases lay outside the gene matches. CDR1 and CDR2 (germline): SGHAT, FQNNGV. The CDR3 spells CASSSGQGTSRGYTF. In nucleotides, the CDR3 is TGTGCCAGCAGCTCGGGACAGGGGACTTCCCGAGGCTACACCTTC.

The gene calls are TRBV7-9 and TRBJ2-5, with D tentatively TRBD1 or TRBD2 (5 bases each). Germline CDR1 SEHNR, CDR2 FQNEAQ (reference sequence). The CDR3 totals 15 residues. V was pared by 1 base and J by 4 bases, with 13 bases between. CDR3 sequence (DNA): TGTGCCAGCAGCTTAGGCGCAGGGAGAGGAGAGACCCAGTACTTC. Its protein product is CASSLGAGRGETQYF.

This clonotype came up once. A much larger clone differs from this one at a single base, so this may be a read error. The chain uses TRBV6-2 or TRBV6-3 and TRBJ2-1, with D possibly called TRBD1 or TRBD2 (5 bases each). Trimming left V 2 bases short and J 5 bases short, with 13 bases between. This CDR3 is 15 amino acids long. From germline, CDR1 is MNHEY and CDR2 SVGEGT. The DNA for the CDR3 is TGTGCCAGCAGTTACGGGGGACGCCGGAACAATGAGCAGTTCTTC. It encodes CASSYGGRRNNEQFF.

This clonotype was recorded at least ten times. V usage is TRBV2 and J usage is TRBJ1-4; D gene uncertain. Trimming cost V 7 bases and J 7 bases, with 16 bases left between them. Germline V gives CDR1 SNHLY, CDR2 FYNNEI. This CDR3 is built from 14 residues. CDR3 nucleotide sequence: TGTGCCAGCATTGCGTCGGAAGGGTCTGAAAAACTGTTTTTT. Its translation is CASIASEGSEKLFF.